Included here is one T cell receptor (beta chain) sequence, with context. Its antigen is currently not known. No much larger clone exists at a distance of one base, and base qualities are not known. The CDR3 covers 17 residues, taking in both the cysteine and the phenylalanine. Here the CDR3 DNA is all that survives: 51 bases in frame from base 1. V is trimmed back by 6 bases and J by 6 bases, and the junction contains 12 bases that no gene match accounts for. The sample is drawn from a study of CD8 T cells in ankylosing spondylitis (dated by TCRdb to the late 2010s). Regarding the research as a whole: The study profiled T cell receptor beta repertoires in healthy donors and ankylosing spondylitis patients to find disease-linked TCR variants. The full study cohort comprised about 23 ankylosing spondylitis patients and some 100 healthy donors. Peripheral blood samples were taken, and synovial fluid was additionally collected from ankylosing spondylitis patients.

Sequencing was performed on an Illumina HiSeq 2500. Quantitative 5'-RACE with molecular barcodes was used to prepare TCR beta libraries. Per the source publication's procedure: Disease-linked TCR variants were identified with a new computational method built on a probabilistic model of VDJ rearrangement. TCRdb's own reprocessing of the public reads used fastp at Q25 and MiXCR and kept productive beta chains. Rows with one shared CDR3 protein collapse into an entry with the most common genes and DNA. These V and J calls originate from TCRdb's pipeline instead of the authors' own analysis. Here the sample has 350,000 to 450,000 distinct CDR3 sequences; roughly 26% occur a single time. The ten largest make up approximately 1% of the sample. What the study reported, not specific to this receptor: The disease-linked clones were reported to be significantly enriched in matched synovial fluid samples from ankylosing spondylitis patients. Some motif variants were previously reported in synovial fluid and blood of reactive arthritis patients, suggesting common disease-initiation mechanisms. A CD8+ phenotype was shown by the disease-linked clones, which were found at relatively low frequencies in peripheral blood. Blood from ankylosing spondylitis patients appeared to be characterized by a TCR beta motif composed of under 10 highly homologous amino acid variants.

Here the chain combines TRBV12-3 or TRBV12-4 and TRBJ1-4; the junction holds 11 bases that match TRBD1. The sequenced material came from blood, either unsorted or a sorted T cell fraction (not recorded which). This TCR was sampled from a male donor with ankylosing spondylitis. CDR3 loop: CASSPGQGAYGDEKLFF. The sequence in DNA is TGTGCCAGCAGCCCTGGACAGGGGGCATATGGGGATGAAAAACTGTTTTTT.